The entry below gives a single T cell receptor beta chain sequence along with its context. This clonotype was seen a few times. The target of this receptor is not known. Per-base quality was not reported, and no clone a single base away is much larger than it. Sequencing took place on an Illumina NovaSeq 6000. TCRalpha and TCRbeta cDNA libraries were built by 5'RACE with constant-segment primers, adding sample barcodes and unique molecular identifiers. RNA was extracted from every sample with Trizol reagent. Libraries were amplified in two PCR steps, with a second sample barcode and Illumina TruSeq adapters added in the second step. The libraries were sequenced on an Illumina NovaSeq using 2 x 150 bp paired-end reads. For the original study's pipeline: The reads were demultiplexed and collapsed into UMI-guided consensus sequences using migec v1.2.7. With mixcr v2.1.11, UMI consensuses were aligned to TRA and TRB V and J templates and assembled into clonotypes. A clonotype was counted as expanded or contracted only when both edgeR and NoisET called the clonotype significant, with the noise models trained on biological replicates. For edgeR calls, the cutoffs were a false discovery rate-adjusted p below 0.01 and a log2 fold-change threshold of 1. As an exploratory analysis of dynamics, PCA with hierarchical clustering was applied to max-normalized trajectories of the 1000 most abundant clonotypes. Separately sequenced CD4+ and CD8+ repertoires were used to assign a CD4 or CD8 phenotype to each responding clone. Through fastp at Q25 and MiXCR, TCRdb rebuilt clones from the public reads, retaining in-frame beta chains. Each entry is one CDR3 protein sequence, shown with its most common DNA and genes. These V and J calls originate from TCRdb's pipeline instead of the authors' own analysis. This sample gives almost 250,000 distinct CDR3 sequences in total; 15% of them show up just once. The leading ten clones occupy 2.1% of the sample.

This entry comes from a study of T-cell memory formation after mild COVID-19 (dated by TCRdb to the early 2020s). In terms of the full investigation: TCR sequence clusters from the two donors were largely donor specific. Two young, previously healthy adult volunteers made up the cohort, one male and one female. T-cell clones expanding and contracting after mild COVID-19 in two donors were tracked by longitudinal TCRalpha and TCRbeta repertoire sequencing. Broader findings and caveats from the paper: Clones contracting from day 15 to 85 had balanced CD4/CD8 phenotypes, while a second wave expanding from day 15 to 37 was biased towards CD4+. Whether the second-wave clones peaking on day 37 were SARS-CoV-2 specific was not confirmed. Only two mild cases were covered in the study, and larger cohorts including severe cases with pre-infection samples were considered necessary. The detection of some responding clones in pre-infection memory suggests that pre-existing cross-reactive memory T cells joined the SARS-CoV-2 response. Contracting CD4+ clones were found mainly in CM and EM memory subsets, while CD8+ clones were enriched in EMRA.

The germline V gene gives CDR1 as SNHLY and CDR2 as FYNNEI. The V end loses 5 bases and the J end loses 2 bases, and a stretch of 10 bases separates them. The CDR3 sequence holds 13 residues, the cysteine and phenylalanine included. Only the CDR3 DNA is retained, 39 bases long and in frame from the first base. Ficoll-Paque density gradient centrifugation was the method used to isolate PBMCs. The sequencing sample was made of PBMCs or a T cell subset sorted from them (not recorded which). This receptor chain uses TRBV2 and TRBJ2-7; TRBD2 could be the D gene, as 5 bases match. This clonotype was obtained from an adult woman who had mild COVID-19 (a few samples of this study predate the infection). The sample titles of this study are shuffled in the database, so cell type and time point are left out; the donor was told from shared clones. The bases are TGTGCCAGCAGTAATGGGGAGACCTACGAGCAGTACTTC. Translated, this gives CASSNGETYEQYF.